This T cell receptor beta chain appears in the sequencing data of a study of blood T cells in healthy people across ages. A second PCR, run for about 6 to 11 cycles, used a sample-barcoded 5' primer plus a J-beta primer mix. Carrying 12 random nucleotides, a template-switch adaptor labeled each individual cDNA molecule. Via MiXCR, TCRdb re-called the 5' RACE reads, giving one row per CDR3 protein. The top ten clones hold about 21% of a sample with around 940,000 distinct CDR3 sequences, around 54% of them seen once. The CDR3 runs to 14 residues. The V gene end was trimmed by 4 bases and the J gene end by 0 bases; junction bases not matched to a gene: 2. In germline, CDR1 is SEHNR, CDR2 FQNEAQ (reference sequence).

The source material was blood. The TCR sequence derives from a woman in her sixties in good health. The V call is TRBV7-9, the J call TRBJ2-5, with 7 bases matching TRBD1. DNA of the CDR3: TGTGCCAGCAGCTCCGGACAGGACCAAGAGACCCAGTACTTC. Protein: CASSSGQDQETQYF. Supplemented by reference TRBV7-9 and TRBJ2-5, the full variable domain reads DTGVSQNPRHKITKRGQNVTFRCDPISEHNRLYWYRQTLGQGPEFLTYFQNEAQLEKSRLLSDRFSAERPKGSFSTLEIQRTEQGDSAMYLCASSSGQDQETQYFGPGTRLLVL.